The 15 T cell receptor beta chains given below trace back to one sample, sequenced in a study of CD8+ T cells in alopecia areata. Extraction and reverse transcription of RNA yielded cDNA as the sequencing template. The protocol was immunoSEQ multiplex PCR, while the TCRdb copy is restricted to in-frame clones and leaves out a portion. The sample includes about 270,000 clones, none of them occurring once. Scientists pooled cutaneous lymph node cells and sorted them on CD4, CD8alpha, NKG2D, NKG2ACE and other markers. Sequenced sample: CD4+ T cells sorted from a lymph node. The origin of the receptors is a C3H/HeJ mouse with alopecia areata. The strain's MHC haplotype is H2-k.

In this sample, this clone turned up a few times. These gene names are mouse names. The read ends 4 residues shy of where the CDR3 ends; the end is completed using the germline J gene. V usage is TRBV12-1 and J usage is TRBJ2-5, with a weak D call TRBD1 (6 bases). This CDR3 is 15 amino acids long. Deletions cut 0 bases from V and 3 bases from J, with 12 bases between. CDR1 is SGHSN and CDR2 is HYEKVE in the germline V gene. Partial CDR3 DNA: TGTGCCAGCTCTCTCAGTGCGGGACATCAAGAC. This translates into CASSLSAGHQD. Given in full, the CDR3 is CASSLSAGHQDTQYF.

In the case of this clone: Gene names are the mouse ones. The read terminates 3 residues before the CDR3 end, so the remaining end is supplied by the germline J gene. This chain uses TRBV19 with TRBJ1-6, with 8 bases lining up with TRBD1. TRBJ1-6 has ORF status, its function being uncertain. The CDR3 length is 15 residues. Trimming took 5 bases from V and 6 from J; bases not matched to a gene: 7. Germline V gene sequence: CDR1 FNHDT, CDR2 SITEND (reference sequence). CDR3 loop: CASSLGQGGNSPLYF. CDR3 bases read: TGTGCCAGCAGCTTAGGACAGGGAGGTAATTCGCCC.

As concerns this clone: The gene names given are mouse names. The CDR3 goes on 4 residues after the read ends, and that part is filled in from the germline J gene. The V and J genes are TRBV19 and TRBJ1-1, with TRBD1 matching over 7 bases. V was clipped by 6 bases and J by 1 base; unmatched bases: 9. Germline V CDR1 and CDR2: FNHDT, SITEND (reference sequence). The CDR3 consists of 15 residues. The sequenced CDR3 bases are TGTGCCAGCACTCCTACCGGGACAGAAAACACA. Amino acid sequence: CASTPTGTENT. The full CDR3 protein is CASTPTGTENTEVFF.

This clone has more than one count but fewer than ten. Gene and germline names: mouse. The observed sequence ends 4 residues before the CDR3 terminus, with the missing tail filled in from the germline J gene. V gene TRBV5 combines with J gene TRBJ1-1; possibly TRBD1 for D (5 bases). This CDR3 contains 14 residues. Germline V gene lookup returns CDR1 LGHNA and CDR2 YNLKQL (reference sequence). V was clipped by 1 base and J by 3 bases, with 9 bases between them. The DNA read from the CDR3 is TGTGCCAGCAGCCAAGTCCAGGGCGACACA. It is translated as CASSQVQGDT. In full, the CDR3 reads CASSQVQGDTEVFF.

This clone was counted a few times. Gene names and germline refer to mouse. CDR3 sequence reads: CASKGQGDSDYTF. Incomplete CDR3 DNA: TGTGCCAGCAAGGGACAGGGAGACTCC. This chain joins TRBV19 and TRBJ1-2, with TRBD1 matching 9 bases. The read terminates 4 residues before the CDR3 end, so the remaining end is supplied by the germline J gene. Germline trimming cut 6 bases from V and 3 bases from J; bases unmatched to any gene: 3. This CDR3 has 13 amino acids. The germline gives CDR1 FNHDT, CDR2 SITEND (reference sequence).

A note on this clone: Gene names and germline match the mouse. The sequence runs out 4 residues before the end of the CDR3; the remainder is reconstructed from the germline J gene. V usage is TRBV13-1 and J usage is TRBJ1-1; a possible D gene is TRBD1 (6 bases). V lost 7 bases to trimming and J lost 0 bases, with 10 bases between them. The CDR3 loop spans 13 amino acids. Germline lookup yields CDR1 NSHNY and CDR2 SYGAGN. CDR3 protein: CASRRTANTEVFF. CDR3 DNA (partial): TGTGCCAGCCGAAGGACAGCAAACACA.

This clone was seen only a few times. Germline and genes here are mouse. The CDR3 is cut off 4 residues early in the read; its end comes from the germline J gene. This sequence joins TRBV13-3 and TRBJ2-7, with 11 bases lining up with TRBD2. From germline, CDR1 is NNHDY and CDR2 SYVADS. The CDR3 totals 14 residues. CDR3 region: CASSRTGGKYEQYF. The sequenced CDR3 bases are TGTGCCAGCAGTCGGACTGGGGGGAAATAT.

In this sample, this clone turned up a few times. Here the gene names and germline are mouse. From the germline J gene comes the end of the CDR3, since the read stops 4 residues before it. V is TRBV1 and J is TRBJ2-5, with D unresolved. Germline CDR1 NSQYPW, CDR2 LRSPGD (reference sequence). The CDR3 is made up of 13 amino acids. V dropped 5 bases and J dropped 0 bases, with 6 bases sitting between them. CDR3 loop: CTCSYNNQDTQYF. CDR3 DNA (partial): TGCACCTGCAGTTACAATAACCAAGAC.

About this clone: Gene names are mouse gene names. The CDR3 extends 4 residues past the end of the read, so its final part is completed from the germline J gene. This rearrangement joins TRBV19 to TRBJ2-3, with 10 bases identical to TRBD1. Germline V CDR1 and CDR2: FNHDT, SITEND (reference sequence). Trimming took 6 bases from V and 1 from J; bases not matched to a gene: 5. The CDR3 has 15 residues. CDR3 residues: CASNSGTGGAETLYF. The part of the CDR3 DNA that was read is TGTGCCAGCAACTCCGGGACAGGGGGTGCAGAA.

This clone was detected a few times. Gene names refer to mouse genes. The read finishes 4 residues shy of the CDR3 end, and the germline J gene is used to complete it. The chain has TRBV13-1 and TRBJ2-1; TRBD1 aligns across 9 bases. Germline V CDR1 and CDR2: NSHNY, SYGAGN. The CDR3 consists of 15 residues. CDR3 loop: CASSARDRDGAEQFF. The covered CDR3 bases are TGTGCCAGCAGTGCCCGGGACAGGGATGGGGCT.

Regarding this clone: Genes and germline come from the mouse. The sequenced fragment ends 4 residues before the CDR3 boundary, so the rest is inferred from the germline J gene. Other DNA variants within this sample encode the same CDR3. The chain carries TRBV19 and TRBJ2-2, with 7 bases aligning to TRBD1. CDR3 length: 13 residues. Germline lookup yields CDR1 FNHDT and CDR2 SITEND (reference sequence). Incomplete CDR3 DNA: TGTGCCAGCAGTCTTCGGGACAGCGGG. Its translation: CASSLRDSG. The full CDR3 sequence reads CASSLRDSGQLYF.

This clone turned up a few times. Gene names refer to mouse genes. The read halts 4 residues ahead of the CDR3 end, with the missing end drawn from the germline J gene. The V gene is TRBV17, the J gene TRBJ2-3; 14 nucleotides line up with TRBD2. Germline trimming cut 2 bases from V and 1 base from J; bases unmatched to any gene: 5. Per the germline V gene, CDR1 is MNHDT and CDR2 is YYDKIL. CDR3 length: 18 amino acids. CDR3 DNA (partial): TGTGCTAGCAGTAGATGGGACTGGGGGGGCAAGGGTGCAGAA. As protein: CASSRWDWGGKGAE. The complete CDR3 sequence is CASSRWDWGGKGAETLYF.

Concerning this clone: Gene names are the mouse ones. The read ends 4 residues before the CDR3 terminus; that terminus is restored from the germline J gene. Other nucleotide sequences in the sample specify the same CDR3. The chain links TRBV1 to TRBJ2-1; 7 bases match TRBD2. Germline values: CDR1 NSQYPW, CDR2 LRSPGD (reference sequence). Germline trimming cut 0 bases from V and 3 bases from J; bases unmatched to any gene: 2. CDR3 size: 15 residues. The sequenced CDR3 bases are TGCACCTGCAGTGCAGATGCTGGGGGCTATGCT. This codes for CTCSADAGGYA. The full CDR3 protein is CTCSADAGGYAEQFF. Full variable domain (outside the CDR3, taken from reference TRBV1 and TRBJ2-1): VTLLEQNPRWRLVPRGQAVNLRCILKNSQYPWMSWYQQDLQKQLQWLFTLRSPGDKEVKSLPGADYLATRVTDTELRLQVANMSQGRTLYCTCSADAGGYAEQFFGPGTRLTVL.

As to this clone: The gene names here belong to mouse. CDR3 DNA, as far as it was read: TGTGCCAGCAGCCAAAGGGACAGCAAATAT. Amino acids: CASSQRDSKY. The entire CDR3 is CASSQRDSKYEQYF. The chain employs TRBV5 and TRBJ2-7; 7 bases are a match to TRBD1. Read sequence stops 4 residues before the CDR3 end, and the germline J gene provides the missing end. Germline CDR1 is LGHNA and CDR2 is YNLKQL (reference sequence). The CDR3 contains 14 residues.

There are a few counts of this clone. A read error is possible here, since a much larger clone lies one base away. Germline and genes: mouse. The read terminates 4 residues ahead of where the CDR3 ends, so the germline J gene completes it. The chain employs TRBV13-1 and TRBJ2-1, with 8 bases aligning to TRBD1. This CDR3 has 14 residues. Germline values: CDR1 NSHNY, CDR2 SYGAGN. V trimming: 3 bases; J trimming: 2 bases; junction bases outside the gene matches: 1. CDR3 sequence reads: CASSVTGDYAEQFF. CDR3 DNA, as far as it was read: TGTGCCAGCAGTGTGACAGGGGACTATGCT.